These 25 T cell receptor beta chains originate from one sample sequenced in a study of cytomegalovirus exposure and HLA in healthy donors. Researchers ran the PCR with 60 Vbeta and 13 Jbeta primers. The repertoire was sequenced with immunoSEQ multiplex PCR; TCRdb's copy has only in-frame clones and lacks some. The repertoire holds fewer than 100,000 clones, 60% to 80% seen once, with around 3.6% in the top ten. Sample: PBMCs. These receptors were collected from a middle-aged man in good health and CMV-seronegative.

This sequence joins TRBV28 and TRBJ1-2, with a weak D call TRBD1 (6 bases). V dropped 6 bases and J dropped 6 bases, with 14 bases sitting between them. The germline CDR1 and CDR2 sequences are MDHEN and SYDVKM. The CDR3 has 13 residues. CDR3 nucleotide sequence: TGTGCCAGCAGCGTTACAGGGATCGATGGCTACACCTTC. The encoded protein is CASSVTGIDGYTF.

Remarks on this clone: The sample holds other DNA sequences that translate to the same CDR3. J is TRBJ1-1 and V is TRBV7-9; possibly TRBD1 for D (6 bases). CDR3 length equals 15 residues. CDR1 is SEHNR and CDR2 is FQNEAQ in the germline V gene (reference sequence). The ends were cut back, 0 bases at V and 1 base at J, with 9 bases in the middle. CDR3: CASSLAGAPNTEAFF. CDR3 coding DNA: TGTGCCAGCAGCTTAGCGGGGGCGCCGAACACTGAAGCTTTCTTT. Combining the CDR3 with reference TRBV7-9 and TRBJ1-1 gives the whole variable domain DTGVSQNPRHKITKRGQNVTFRCDPISEHNRLYWYRQTLGQGPEFLTYFQNEAQLEKSRLLSDRFSAERPKGSFSTLEIQRTEQGDSAMYLCASSLAGAPNTEAFFGQGTRLTVV.

The rearrangement uses TRBV7-9 and TRBJ2-1; D gene unclear. The CDR3 consists of 12 residues. Germline CDR1 is SEHNR and CDR2 is FQNEAQ (reference sequence). V was trimmed by 5 bases and J by 3 bases, leaving 5 bases between them. The CDR3 sequence is CASSLSYNEQFF. CDR3 DNA sequence: TGTGCCAGCAGCCTCAGCTACAATGAGCAGTTCTTC.

The chain employs TRBV5-1 and TRBJ2-7, with TRBD2 identical over 9 bases. The CDR3 sequence is 14 residues long. The germline V gene has CDR1 SGHRS and CDR2 YFSETQ. V gave up 3 bases and J gave up 3 bases; unmatched junction bases: 4. CDR3 amino acids: CASSYFSGSYEQYF. The CDR3 DNA sequence: TGCGCCAGCAGCTACTTTAGCGGGAGCTACGAGCAGTACTTC.

The chain carries TRBV6-4 and TRBJ2-3, with D tentatively TRBD2 (6 bases). Per the germline V gene, CDR1 is MRHNA and CDR2 is SNTAGT. Trimming took 4 bases from V and 2 from J, leaving 7 bases between them. CDR3 size: 13 residues. The chain's CDR3 is CASSASDTDTQYF. CDR3 DNA sequence: TGTGCCAGCAGTGCTAGCGACACAGATACGCAGTATTTT.

The chain joins TRBV6-5 to TRBJ2-7, with 9 nucleotides matching TRBD1. The germline V gene has CDR1 MNHEY and CDR2 SVGAGI. The V gene end was trimmed by 2 bases and the J gene end by 6 bases; junction bases not matched to a gene: 11. CDR3 size: 16 residues. This CDR3 is CASSYGGTGSLREQYF. In nucleotides, the CDR3 is TGTGCCAGCAGTTACGGAGGGACAGGGAGTCTGCGCGAGCAGTACTTC.

The CDR3 nucleotides read TGTGCCAGCAGTTTACAACTAGGAGGGGTCGGTGGCTACACCTTC. Translation: CASSLQLGGVGGYTF. V usage is TRBV28 and J usage is TRBJ1-2, with a weak D call TRBD1 (5 bases). The germline V and J ends were trimmed by 2 bases and 7 bases, with 17 bases remaining between them. The length of the CDR3 is 15 residues. Per the germline V gene, CDR1 is MDHEN and CDR2 is SYDVKM.

A single count supports this clone. This chain links TRBV18 with TRBJ1-4; the D gene is possibly TRBD1 (5 bases). The CDR3 is 15 amino acids. Germline V lookup: CDR1 KGHSH, CDR2 LQKENI. Deletions cut 4 bases from V and 8 bases from J, with 17 bases between. The DNA for the CDR3 is TGTGCCAGCTCACAATTGGACACGGTGAGGGAAAAACTGTTTTTT. It codes for CASSQLDTVREKLFF.

The chain employs TRBV2 and TRBJ2-7; TRBD2 might be the D (5 bases). The V gene's germline CDR1 is SNHLY and CDR2 FYNNEI. This CDR3 contains 14 residues. Deletions cut 6 bases from V and 0 bases from J, with 12 bases between. The DNA of the CDR3 is TGTGCCAGCAGGGAGGAAAGCTACTCCTACGAGCAGTACTTC. Amino acid sequence: CASREESYSYEQYF.

The chain uses TRBV7-6 and TRBJ1-5; D unresolved. V was pared by 4 bases and J by 2 bases, with 6 bases between. The CDR3 is 13 residues long. Germline lookup yields CDR1 SGHVS and CDR2 FNYEAQ. The CDR3 bases are TGTGCCAGCAGCTCCCGGGGCAATCAGCCCCAGCATTTT. Its protein is CASSSRGNQPQHF.

The CDR3 reads CASSFGARTDGYTF. CDR3 coding DNA: TGTGCCAGCAGCTTTGGTGCTCGGACTGATGGCTACACCTTC. This chain joins TRBV5-6 and TRBJ1-2; D is undetermined. V was trimmed by 2 bases and J by 6 bases, leaving 14 bases between them. CDR3 length: 14 residues. CDR1 and CDR2 from the germline V gene are SGHDT and YYEEEE. Looking up the rest from reference TRBV5-6 and TRBJ1-2 gives the full variable domain: DAGVTQSPTHLIKTRGQQVTLRCSPKSGHDTVSWYQQALGQGPQFIFQYYEEEERQRGNFPDRFSGHQFPNYSSELNVNALLLGDSALYLCASSFGARTDGYTFGSGTRLTVV.

The rearrangement links TRBV7-9 to TRBJ2-7, with D possibly TRBD1 on 6 matching bases. The CDR3 totals 15 residues. Trimming took 1 base from V and 2 from J, leaving 12 bases between them. Germline V gene sequence: CDR1 SEHNR, CDR2 FQNEAQ (reference sequence). CDR3 loop: CASSLGQGRAYEQYF. The CDR3 region has the DNA TGTGCCAGCAGCTTAGGCCAGGGGCGAGCCTACGAGCAGTACTTC.

The chain carries TRBV21-1 and TRBJ2-2; TRBD2 was called by the table and not checked on the DNA. TRBV21-1 is deemed a pseudogene. The CDR3 spans 14 residues. CDR3 loop: CASSTRGGSGELFF. The CDR3 bases are TGTGCCAGCAGCACGAGAGGAGGAAGCGGGGAGCTGTTTTTT.

The V call is TRBV28, the J call TRBJ2-7, with D maybe TRBD1 (6 bases). The V gene's germline CDR1 is MDHEN and CDR2 SYDVKM. Trimming removed 3 bases from V and 6 bases from J, with 15 bases in between. CDR3 length equals 14 residues. The CDR3 region is CASSFLSGVPEQYF. CDR3 nucleotides: TGTGCCAGCAGTTTTCTTTCAGGGGTTCCCGAGCAGTACTTC.

V gene TRBV9 combines with J gene TRBJ2-7, with 9 positions matching TRBD1. Germline CDR1 is SGDLS and CDR2 is YYNGEE. CDR3 length: 15 residues. V was pared by 4 bases and J by 0 bases, with 5 bases of the junction left unmatched. CDR3 loop: CASSSDRGGSYEQYF. The DNA of the CDR3 is TGTGCCAGCAGCTCGGACAGGGGCGGCTCCTACGAGCAGTACTTC. Full variable domain (outside the CDR3, taken from reference TRBV9 and TRBJ2-7): DSGVTQTPKHLITATGQRVTLRCSPRSGDLSVYWYQQSLDQGLQFLIQYYNGEERAKGNILERFSAQQFPDLHSELNLSSLELGDSALYFCASSSDRGGSYEQYFGPGTRLTVT.

This chain joins TRBV10-1 and TRBJ2-2; perhaps TRBD1 as D (6 bases). The CDR3 spans 12 residues. The V end was cut by 6 bases, the J end by 4 bases, with 6 bases between. The germline V gene encodes CDR1 WNHNN and CDR2 SYGVQD (reference sequence). Written as DNA, the CDR3 is TGCGCCAGCAGCAGGGGCACCGGGGAGCTGTTTTTT. This codes for CASSRGTGELFF.

The rearrangement links TRBV28 to TRBJ1-4, with 7 nucleotides matching TRBD1. V lost 3 bases and J lost 2; bases outside the gene matches: 6. The CDR3 length is 16 residues. In germline, CDR1 is MDHEN, CDR2 SYDVKM. As DNA, the CDR3 is TGTGCCAGCAGTTTGGGGATCAGGGGGACTAATGAAAAACTGTTTTTT. Protein: CASSLGIRGTNEKLFF. Full variable domain (rest looked up from reference TRBV28 and TRBJ1-4): DVKVTQSSRYLVKRTGEKVFLECVQDMDHENMFWYRQDPGLGLRLIYFSYDVKMKEKGDIPEGYSVSREKKERFSLILESASTNQTSMYLCASSLGIRGTNEKLFFGSGTQLSVL.

In the case of this clone: One end of the junction is discordant with germline, which a read error may explain. This chain connects TRBV5-6 to TRBJ1-3; 7 nucleotides align to TRBD1. The CDR3 contains 16 residues. Germline V gives CDR1 SGHDT, CDR2 YYEEEE. In DNA form, the CDR3 reads TGTGCCAGCAGCTTCGGACAGGTTTCCTCTGGAAACACCACATATTTT. Protein: CASSFGQVSSGNTTYF.

V usage is TRBV28 and J usage is TRBJ2-6; 9 bases fit TRBD1. The V gene end was trimmed by 6 bases and the J gene end by 0 bases; junction bases not matched to a gene: 15. Germline CDR1 MDHEN, CDR2 SYDVKM. The CDR3 has 20 residues. DNA of the CDR3: TGTGCCAGCAGCCGCCTCCACCGGGACAGGGTTCTCTCTGGGGCCAACGTCCTGACTTTC. Protein: CASSRLHRDRVLSGANVLTF.

This chain connects TRBV27 to TRBJ1-3, with unresolved D. This CDR3 has 13 residues. With 6 bases removed from V and 1 base from J, the gap between germline ends came to 7 bases. The V gene's germline CDR1 is MNHEY and CDR2 SMNVEV (reference sequence). This chain's CDR3 is CASSPLSGNTIYF. CDR3 nucleotides: TGTGCCAGCAGCCCCCTTTCTGGAAACACCATATATTTT.

The chain couples TRBV2 to TRBJ1-1; D is unclear. CDR1 SNHLY and CDR2 FYNNEI come from the germline V gene. Trimming shortened V by 8 bases and J by 0 bases, and 16 bases separated the two germline ends. The CDR3 is made up of 15 amino acids. The CDR3 is CASPLPPGMNTEAFF. DNA for the CDR3: TGTGCCAGCCCACTTCCCCCGGGGATGAACACTGAAGCTTTCTTT.

The CDR3 reads CASKPGQGIHGYTF. The DNA for the CDR3 is TGTGCCAGCAAACCGGGACAGGGGATCCATGGCTACACCTTC. The chain uses TRBV19 and TRBJ1-2; 10 nucleotides match TRBD1. This CDR3 comprises 14 residues. The V gene end was trimmed by 9 bases and the J gene end by 6 bases; junction bases not matched to a gene: 10. CDR1 and CDR2 (germline): LNHDA, SQIVND (reference sequence).

The chain recombines TRBV2 with TRBJ1-1; D ambiguous. The CDR3 consists of 13 residues. V shed 2 bases and J shed 11 bases, with 15 bases lying between them. Looked up from germline, CDR1 is SNHLY and CDR2 is FYNNEI. Here the CDR3 DNA reads TGTGCCAGCAGTGAAAGTTGGGCGGGCGGGGCTTTCTTT. It yields the protein CASSESWAGGAFF.

The chain recombines TRBV11-2 with TRBJ2-1; weak D call: TRBD2 (6 bases). V lost 10 bases and J 6 bases, leaving 19 bases between the germline ends. CDR1 and CDR2 from the germline V gene are SGHAT and FQNNGV. The CDR3 runs 14 residues. This CDR3 is CATRGWGVSNEQFF. CDR3 in DNA: TGTGCCACCCGGGGGTGGGGGGTCTCCAATGAGCAGTTCTTC.

The V and J genes are TRBV27 and TRBJ2-1; the match to TRBD1 covers 8 bases. With V trimmed by 5 bases and J by 4 bases, 7 bases remained unmatched. Germline V lookup: CDR1 MNHEY, CDR2 SMNVEV (reference sequence). This CDR3 has 15 residues. CDR3 residues: CASSPLGQGYNEQFF. The DNA for the CDR3 is TGTGCCAGCAGTCCCCTTGGACAGGGATACAATGAGCAGTTCTTC.